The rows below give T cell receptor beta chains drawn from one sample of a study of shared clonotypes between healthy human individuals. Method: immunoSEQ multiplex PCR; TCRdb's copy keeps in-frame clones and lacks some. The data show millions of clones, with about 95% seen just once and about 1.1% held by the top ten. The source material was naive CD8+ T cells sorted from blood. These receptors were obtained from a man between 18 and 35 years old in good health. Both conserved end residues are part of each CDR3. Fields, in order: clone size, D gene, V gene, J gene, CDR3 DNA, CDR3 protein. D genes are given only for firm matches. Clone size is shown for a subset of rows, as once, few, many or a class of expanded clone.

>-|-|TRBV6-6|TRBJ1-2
TGTGCTTTGGATGGCTACACCTTC
CALDGYTF
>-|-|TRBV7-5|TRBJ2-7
TGTGCCAGAAGAGGGTTGGGAGACGGCGAGCAGTACTTC
CARRGLGDGEQYF
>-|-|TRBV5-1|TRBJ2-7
TGCGCCAGCAGCTTGGTTCAGGTAGCCTGGGACGAGCAGTACTTC
CASSLVQVAWDEQYF
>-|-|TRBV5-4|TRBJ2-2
TGTGCCAGCAGCTTGCTTGGCAGCGGTCGAACCGGGGAGCTGTTTTTT
CASSLLGSGRTGELFF
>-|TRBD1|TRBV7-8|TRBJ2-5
TGTGCCAGCAGCGACCAGACAGGGAAATTGACCCAGTACTTC
CASSDQTGKLTQYF
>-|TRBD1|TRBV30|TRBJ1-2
TGTGCCTGGAGTGCGACAGGGGTTGGCTACACCTTC
CAWSATGVGYTF
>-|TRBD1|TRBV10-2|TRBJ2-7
TGCGCCAGCAGCCTTGGACAGGGGCCGAGCGAGCAGTACTTC
CASSLGQGPSEQYF
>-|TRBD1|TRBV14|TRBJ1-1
TGTGCCAGCAGCCAAACAGGGGGCTACACTGAAGCTTTCTTT
CASSQTGGYTEAFF
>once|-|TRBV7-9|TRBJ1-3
TGTGCCAGCAGCCCCCCAAACCAGGGGCTCGGTGGAAACACCATATATTTT
CASSPPNQGLGGNTIYF
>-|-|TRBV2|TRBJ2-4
TGTGCCAGCAGTGAAACCGGGACTCCCTCTCTTGACCAAAACATTCAGTACTTC
CASSETGTPSLDQNIQYF
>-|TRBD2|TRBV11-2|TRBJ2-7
TGTGCCAGCAGCAGAGCGGGGGGCAGGGCGGTACACGAGCAGTACTTC
CASSRAGGRAVHEQYF
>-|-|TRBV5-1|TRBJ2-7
TGCGCCAGCAGCTGGGGCGGGCAGGGCGACGAGCAGTACTTC
CASSWGGQGDEQYF
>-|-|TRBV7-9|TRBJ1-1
TGTGCCAGCAGTCCCGCTGGGGGGAGTGAAGCTTTCTTT
CASSPAGGSEAFF
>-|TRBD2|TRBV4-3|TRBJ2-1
TGCGCCAGCAGCCAAGACGCGGGGGGCGGGAGCAATGAGCAGTTCTTC
CASSQDAGGGSNEQFF
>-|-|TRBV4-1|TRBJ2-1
TGCGCCAGCAGCCCTCCCGGGGGCCCTGGAGGATCCGAGCAGTTCTTC
CASSPPGGPGGSEQFF
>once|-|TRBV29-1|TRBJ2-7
TGCAGCGTTGAAGGGACTGACGCTTACGAGCAGTACTTC
CSVEGTDAYEQYF
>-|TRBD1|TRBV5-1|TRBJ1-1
TGCGCCAGCAGCCAATACAGGGGCACTGAAGCTTTCTTT
CASSQYRGTEAFF
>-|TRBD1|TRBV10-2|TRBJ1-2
TGCGCCAGCAGTGGGACAGGGAGTGGGGGCTACACCTTC
CASSGTGSGGYTF
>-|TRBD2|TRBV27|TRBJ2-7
TGTGCCAGCAGTCCCCTAGCGGGAGGGATTTCCTACGAGCAGTACTTC
CASSPLAGGISYEQYF
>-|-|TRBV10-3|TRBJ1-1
TGTGCCATCAGTGAGGGGGGGGCGAACACTGAAGCTTTCTTT
CAISEGGANTEAFF
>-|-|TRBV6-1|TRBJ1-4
TGTGCCAGCAGTGAATGGGAAGAAGCAACTAATGAAAAACTGTTTTTT
CASSEWEEATNEKLFF
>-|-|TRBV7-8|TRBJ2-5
TGTGCCAGCAGCTTTCAAGCCCAACAAGAGACCCAGTACTTC
CASSFQAQQETQYF
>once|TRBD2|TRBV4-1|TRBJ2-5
TGCGCCAGCAGCCAAGATCCTAGCGGGGAGACCCAGTACTTC
CASSQDPSGETQYF
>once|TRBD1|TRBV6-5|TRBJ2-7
TGTGCCAGCAGTTACGGGTGGACAGGGAGCGAGCAGTACTTC
CASSYGWTGSEQYF
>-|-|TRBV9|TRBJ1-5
TGTGCCAGCAGCACCGGGGGGGGAGGTGATCCCCAGCATTTT
CASSTGGGGDPQHF
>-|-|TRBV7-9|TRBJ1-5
TGTGCCAGCAGCAAGGGGGGGATCGGGCAGCCCCAGCATTTT
CASSKGGIGQPQHF
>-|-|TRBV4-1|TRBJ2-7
TGCGCCAGCAGCCAAGAATTTGGGATCCAGGTGGGCTCCTACGAGCAGTACTTC
CASSQEFGIQVGSYEQYF
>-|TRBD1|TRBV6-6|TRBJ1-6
TGTGCCAGCAGTTACTACGACAGGGTCGTTTCACCCCTCCACTTT
CASSYYDRVVSPLHF
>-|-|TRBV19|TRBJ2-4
TGTGCCAGTAGTATAGTTCATATAGCCAAAAACATTCAGTACTTC
CASSIVHIAKNIQYF
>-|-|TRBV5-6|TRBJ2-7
TGTGCCAGCAGCGTGACAGAAAACGAGCAGTACTTC
CASSVTENEQYF
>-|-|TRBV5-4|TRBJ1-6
TGTGCCAGCAGCTTGGCAGGGGTAGACTCACCCCTCCACTTT
CASSLAGVDSPLHF
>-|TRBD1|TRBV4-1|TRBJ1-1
TGCGCCAGCAGAACAAACAGGGGAGGTGGCACTGAAGCTTTCTTT
CASRTNRGGGTEAFF
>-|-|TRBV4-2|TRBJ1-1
TGTGCCAGCAGCCAAGATCGCACCCTGGGCACTGAAGCTTTCTTT
CASSQDRTLGTEAFF
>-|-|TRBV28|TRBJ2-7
TGTGCCAGCAGTCCCCTGACCTATTACGAGCAGTACTTC
CASSPLTYYEQYF
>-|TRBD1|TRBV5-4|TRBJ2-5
TGTGCCAGCGGGGGACAGGGGAAAGAGACCCAGTACTTC
CASGGQGKETQYF
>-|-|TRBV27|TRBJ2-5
TGTGCCAGCAGTTTATTAGGGACTCCAGAGACCCAGTACTTC
CASSLLGTPETQYF
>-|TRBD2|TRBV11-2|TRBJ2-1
TGTGCCAGCAGCTTAGAGGTGGGACTAGCGGGGGGTCGCTCCTACAATGAGCAGTTCTTC
CASSLEVGLAGGRSYNEQFF
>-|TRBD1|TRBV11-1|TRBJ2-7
TGTGCCAGCAGCTTAGGTAAACAGGGGGGTTCCCACGAGCAGTACTTC
CASSLGKQGGSHEQYF
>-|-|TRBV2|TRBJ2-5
TGTGCCTTTACGGAGGGAATCAGTCGAGAGACCCAGTACTTC
CAFTEGISRETQYF
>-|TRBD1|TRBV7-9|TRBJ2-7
TGTGCCAGCAGCCCCCCAGGGGGCGCTTCCTACGAGCAGTACTTC
CASSPPGGASYEQYF
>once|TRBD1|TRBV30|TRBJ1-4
TGTGCCTGGAGCACAGGGGATCGTGGAAAACTGTTTTTT
CAWSTGDRGKLFF
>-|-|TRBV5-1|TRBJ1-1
TGCGCCAGCAGCTTCGACTCGACACAAATGAACACTGAAGCTTTCTTT
CASSFDSTQMNTEAFF
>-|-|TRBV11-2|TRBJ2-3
TGTGCCAGCAGCTTAGCCGGGGGCCCTAGCACAGATACGCAGTATTTT
CASSLAGGPSTDTQYF
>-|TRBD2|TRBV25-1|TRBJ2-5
TGTGCCAGCAGTACCTCTAGCGGAGAGACCCAGTACTTC
CASSTSSGETQYF
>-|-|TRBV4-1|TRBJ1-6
TGCGCCAGCAGCCAAGAGGGGGGCCCAGGGGTAGCCCTCCACTTT
CASSQEGGPGVALHF
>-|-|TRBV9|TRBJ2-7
TGTGCCAGCAGCGGCCAGGGGAGCTACGAGCAGTACTTC
CASSGQGSYEQYF
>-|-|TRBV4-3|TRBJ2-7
TGCGCCAGCAGCCCCGCCGAGGGATACGAGCAGTACTTC
CASSPAEGYEQYF
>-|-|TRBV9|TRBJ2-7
TGTGCTAGCAGCAGGGACAAGGGGAGCTACGAGCAGTACTTC
CASSRDKGSYEQYF
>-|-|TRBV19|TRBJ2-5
TGTGCCAGTAGTATTTTGGGCCAAGAGACCCAGTACTTC
CASSILGQETQYF
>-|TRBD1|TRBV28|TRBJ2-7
TGTGCCAGCATCTTACAGGGGGGACCCTACGAGCAGTACTTC
CASILQGGPYEQYF
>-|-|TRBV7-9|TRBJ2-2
TGTGCCAGCAGCCGGCTTGGGGCCGGGCCCTCGAACACCGGGGAGCTGTTTTTT
CASSRLGAGPSNTGELFF
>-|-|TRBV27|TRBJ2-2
TGTGCCAGCAGTGTAGGGGGCACCGGGGAGCTGTTTTTT
CASSVGGTGELFF
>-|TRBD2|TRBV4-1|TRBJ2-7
TGCGCCAGCAGCCAAATGTGGGCTAGCGGGGCGGAGGAGCAGTACTTC
CASSQMWASGAEEQYF
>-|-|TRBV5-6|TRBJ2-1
TGTGCCAGCAGCTTAACCACCAATGAGCAGTTCTTC
CASSLTTNEQFF
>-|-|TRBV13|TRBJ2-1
TGTGCCAGCAGCCGGGGGACGCTCATGACTAATGAGCAGTTCTTC
CASSRGTLMTNEQFF
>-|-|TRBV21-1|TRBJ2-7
TGTGCCAGCAGCAAAACAGGGAGTAACGAGCAGTACTTC
CASSKTGSNEQYF
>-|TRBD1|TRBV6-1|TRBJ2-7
TGTGCCAGCCGTTCTCTCCCGGACAGGGCCGACGAGCAGTACTTC
CASRSLPDRADEQYF